This TCR beta chain was sequenced during a study of shared clonotypes between healthy human individuals. Using immunoSEQ multiplex PCR, the repertoire was profiled, and TCRdb retains in-frame clones only, with some absent. The sample shows some 530,000 clones, more than 75% of them seen only once. This clone was seen a single time. The V and J ends lost 4 bases and 6 bases, in that order; junction bases with no gene match: 6. This CDR3 has 13 amino acids. Germline loops: CDR1 SGHRS, CDR2 YFSETQ. The V call is TRBV5-1, the J call TRBJ1-2, with 7 bases identical to TRBD1. The source of this sequence is a woman aged 40 to 49 in good health. Some clones in this sample may be carry-over from other donors' samples. Sequenced material: PBMCs. The CDR3 spells CASSGGDSDGYTF. CDR3 coding DNA: TGCGCCAGCAGCGGGGGGGACAGCGATGGCTACACCTTC.